This T cell receptor (beta chain) was sequenced in a study of blood T cell repertoires in COVID-19. Turning to the study itself: Researchers got acute and convalescent COVID-19 samples from the United States, Italy and Spain. Nucleic acid was either cDNA or gDNA, and it came from T cells, B-cell-depleted T cells, or PBMCs.

From germline, CDR1 is MNHEY and CDR2 SMNVEV (reference sequence). With 3 bases removed from V and 2 bases from J, the gap between germline ends came to 7 bases. This CDR3 contains 14 residues. Original data processing: Reference gene primers were amplified, and this amplification served to estimate nucleated cell counts. Here immunoSEQ multiplex PCR was the method, and the copy in TCRdb shows in-frame clones only, minus some. V and J calls and clone size are those listed in that table; D and trimming were worked out from the DNA. The data contain more than 100,000 clones, around 89% of them seen just once; the ten biggest clones take up roughly 18%.

This clonotype was obtained from a man aged 50-60 years with active or convalescent COVID-19. The chain combines TRBV27 with TRBJ2-2; D remains unclear. Sequencing input: peripheral blood. The CDR3 loop reads CASSLTDNTGELFF. CDR3 coding DNA: TGTGCCAGCAGTTTGACTGACAACACCGGGGAGCTGTTTTTT.